This TCR beta chain was documented in a study of cytomegalovirus exposure and HLA in healthy donors. V lost 5 bases and J lost 3, with 5 bases in between. Per the germline V gene, CDR1 is MDHEN and CDR2 is SYDVKM. This CDR3 is built from 11 residues. Primers: 60 Vbeta forward and 13 Jbeta reverse. Sequencing used immunoSEQ multiplex PCR; TCRdb keeps in-frame clones, though not all of them. The data show 150,000 to 200,000 clones, 80% to 85% seen once. Overall study findings and caveats: Among the CMV-associated chains, three were confirmed in vitro as specific for CMV antigens.

Nominal health characterized the donors when sampled, though unrecorded immune exposures were likely. As to this clone: The antigen is undetermined.

This chain connects TRBV28 to TRBJ2-7; a weak D match, TRBD1 (5 bases). This receptor was obtained from a young woman in good health and CMV-seronegative. Sequenced sample: PBMCs. CDR3 amino acids: CASSRGYEQYF. CDR3 DNA sequence: TGTGCCAGCAGTAGGGGCTACGAGCAGTACTTC. Based on the CDR3 plus reference TRBV28 and TRBJ2-7, the full variable domain is DVKVTQSSRYLVKRTGEKVFLECVQDMDHENMFWYRQDPGLGLRLIYFSYDVKMKEKGDIPEGYSVSREKKERFSLILESASTNQTSMYLCASSRGYEQYFGPGTRLTVT.